Described below is a single TCR beta chain sequence and its context. Antigen: not known. This specimen belongs to a study of identical twins. CDR1 and CDR2 (germline): LGHNA, YSLEER. The J segment lost 2 bases and the V segment lost 3 bases, leaving 2 bases of the junction unmatched. CDR3 length: 14 residues. TCRdb reprocessed the 5' RACE reads via MiXCR and lists one record per CDR3 protein. The sample consists of about 470,000 distinct CDR3 sequences, 20% to 30% of them appearing once. Notes on the study in general: Researchers reported weaker excess twin sharing in beta out-of-frame sequences. Partly confounded zero-insertion analyses could result from invariant MAIT and iNKT cells. Insertions ran lower in abundant cord blood beta clonotypes, though not in memory repertoires.

These data were likewise used in another study, on T cells expressing NK-cell markers. As that study records: Most of the eight sequenced donors tested HCMV-seropositive; one tested seronegative.

This chain connects TRBV4-3 to TRBJ2-7, with 9 positions matching TRBD2. The source of this sequence is a woman under 30 in good health. Sequencing was done on a sample of CD4+ T cells sorted from blood. The CDR3, as DNA: TGCGCCAGCAGCCACGTAGCGGGGGCCTACGAGCAGTACTTC. Its translation: CASSHVAGAYEQYF.